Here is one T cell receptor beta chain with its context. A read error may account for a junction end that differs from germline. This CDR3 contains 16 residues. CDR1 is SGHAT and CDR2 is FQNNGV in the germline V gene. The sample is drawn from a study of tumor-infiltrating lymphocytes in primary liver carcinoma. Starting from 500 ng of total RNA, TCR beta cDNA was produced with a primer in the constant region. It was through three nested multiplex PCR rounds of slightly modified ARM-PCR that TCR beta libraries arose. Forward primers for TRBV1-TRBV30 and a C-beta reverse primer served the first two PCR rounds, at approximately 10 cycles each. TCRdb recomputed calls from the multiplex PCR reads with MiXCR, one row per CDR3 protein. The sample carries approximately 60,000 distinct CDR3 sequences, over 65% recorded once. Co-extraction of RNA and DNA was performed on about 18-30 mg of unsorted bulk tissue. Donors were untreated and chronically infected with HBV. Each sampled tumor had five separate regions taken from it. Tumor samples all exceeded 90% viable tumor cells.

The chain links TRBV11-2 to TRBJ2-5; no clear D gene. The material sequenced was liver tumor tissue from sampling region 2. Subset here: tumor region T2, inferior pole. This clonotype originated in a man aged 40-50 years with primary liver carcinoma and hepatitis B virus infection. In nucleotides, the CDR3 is TGTGCCAGCAGCCAAACTCCTGGCGGAGTGAAAGAAACCCAGTGCTTC. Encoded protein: CASSQTPGGVKETQCF.